One T cell receptor (beta chain) is described in this entry. The source of the sample is a study of T cell changes during pregnancy in multiple sclerosis. Assay: immunoSEQ multiplex PCR; the TCRdb copy retains only in-frame clones and omits some. The profile covers approximately 60,000 clones, with around 91% appearing a single time and roughly 6.5% taken by the ten largest. This CDR3 is 21 amino acids long. The sequencing used peripheral blood, collected in the third trimester of pregnancy. The J gene is TRBJ2-2, the V gene TRBV21-1; TRBD2 reflects the table's D call only, with no check against the DNA. TRBV21-1 is flagged as a pseudogene. This sequence originates from a female donor in good health, enrolled as a control in a pregnancy study. For the CDR3, the DNA is TGTGCCAGCAGCGAGGAGGCTGGAGAAGCTACTAGCGGGGGGGACACCGGGGAGCTGTTTTTT. It specifies CASSEEAGEATSGGDTGELFF.